Listed below are T cell receptor beta chains from one sample, sequenced in a study of T cell responses to AZD1222 COVID-19 vaccine. The assay was immunoSEQ multiplex PCR, and TCRdb's table has in-frame clones only and misses some. The sample lists under 95,000 clones, roughly 89% seen once, with about 2.2% in the top ten. Source: peripheral blood, taken on day 0 of AZD1222 vaccination. These receptor sequences come from an adult in good health. The CDR3 runs from the conserved cysteine through the conserved F or W. D genes are given only for firm matches. Size is omitted from some rows. Given values are once, few, many or a class for expanded clones.

size	length	D	V	J	DNA	CDR3
few	13	NA	TRBV5-5	TRBJ1-3	TGTGCCAGCAGAGGCTTGGCCGGAAACACCATATATTTT	CASRGLAGNTIYF
few	11	NA	TRBV6-1	TRBJ2-1	TGTGCCAGCGCGGACAGCAATGAGCAGTTCTTC	CASADSNEQFF
NA	14	NA	TRBV6-5	TRBJ1-3	TGTGCCAGCGGCCCCTTTCGCTCTGGAAACACCATATATTTT	CASGPFRSGNTIYF
NA	19	TRBD2	TRBV3-1/TRBV3-2	TRBJ2-3	TGTGCCAGCAGCCAGAAAGTCCCCCGAGCGGGGCTTTCCACAGATACGCAGTATTTT	CASSQKVPRAGLSTDTQYF
NA	14	NA	TRBV2	TRBJ2-7	TGTGCCAGCAGTGGTGGGCGGAGAACCTACGAGCAGTACTTC	CASSGGRRTYEQYF
NA	13	NA	TRBV7-9	TRBJ1-2	TGTGCCAGCAGCTCTCCTTCCAGTTGGGGCTACACCTTC	CASSSPSSWGYTF
NA	15	NA	TRBV5-6	TRBJ1-1	TGTGCCAGCAGCTTGCAGTATACGGAGAACACTGAAGCTTTCTTT	CASSLQYTENTEAFF
NA	14	NA	TRBV19	TRBJ2-5	TGTGCCAGTAGTATAGCCGGGTCAATAGAGACCCAGTACTTC	CASSIAGSIETQYF
NA	17	TRBD2	TRBV18	TRBJ2-5	TGTGCCAGCTCACCACCTAAGACTAGCGGGAGAAGAGAGACCCAGTACTTC	CASSPPKTSGRRETQYF
NA	11	NA	TRBV30	TRBJ1-1	TGTGCCTGGAGTTTGGGCGCTGAAGCTTTCTTT	CAWSLGAEAFF
NA	14	TRBD2	TRBV5-5	TRBJ2-1	TGTGCCAGCAGCTTGTCTAGCGGGAGATCACCCCAGTTCTTC	CASSLSSGRSPQFF
NA	14	NA	TRBV19	TRBJ2-2	TGTGCCACGCCCGGGACAACGAACACCGGGGAGCTGTTTTTT	CATPGTTNTGELFF
NA	16	NA	TRBV11-3	TRBJ2-3	TGTGCCAGCAGCTCCACCCCCGGGACATCCACAGATACGCAGTATTTT	CASSSTPGTSTDTQYF
NA	16	NA	TRBV18	TRBJ2-5	TGTGCCAGCTCAAACTACAGGGTGGTGGGACAAGAGACCCAGTACTTC	CASSNYRVVGQETQYF
NA	17	NA	TRBV7-9	TRBJ1-6	TGTGCCAGCAGCTTAGAGGGCCTCCACTCCAGGGTTTCACCCCTCCACTTT	CASSLEGLHSRVSPLHF
NA	13	NA	TRBV2	TRBJ2-2	TGTGCCAGAGGGACGGAGAACACCGGGGAGCTGTTTTTT	CARGTENTGELFF
NA	14	NA	TRBV3-1/TRBV3-2	TRBJ2-1	TGTGCCAGCAGCCAAACGCGGAGTCACAATGAGCAGTTCTTC	CASSQTRSHNEQFF
NA	13	TRBD1	TRBV19	TRBJ1-2	TGTGCCAGTAGTAGACAGGGAACCTATGGCTACACCTTC	CASSRQGTYGYTF
NA	12	NA	TRBV30	TRBJ1-1	TGTGCCTGGAGTTGGTCGAACACTGAAGCTTTCTTT	CAWSWSNTEAFF
NA	12	NA	TRBV3-1/TRBV3-2	TRBJ1-2	TGTGCCAGCAGCCGCCTCAATACAGGGTTCGGCTTC	CASSRLNTGFGF
NA	16	TRBD2	TRBV5-1	TRBJ2-3	TGCGCCAGCAGCTTTAGAGGCGGGAGAGGCACAGATACGCAGTATTTT	CASSFRGGRGTDTQYF
NA	14	NA	TRBV7-6	TRBJ1-1	TGTGCCAGCAGCCATGGGGGTTCGAACACTGAAGCTTTCTTT	CASSHGGSNTEAFF
NA	10	NA	TRBV29-1	TRBJ1-5	TGCAGCGTGGTGGGGCAGCCCCAGCATTTT	CSVVGQPQHF
NA	15	TRBD1	TRBV6-5	TRBJ2-7	TGTGCCAGCAGTTACTCGAGGCAGGGGGCCAACGAGCAGTACTTC	CASSYSRQGANEQYF
NA	13	NA	TRBV6-5	TRBJ1-5	TGTGCCAGCAGCAGGGAACCGAAACAGCCCCAGCATTTT	CASSREPKQPQHF
NA	15	TRBD1	TRBV9	TRBJ1-4	TGTGCCAGCAGCCCGACACAGGGGGCTGGTGAAAAACTGTTTTTT	CASSPTQGAGEKLFF
NA	15	TRBD2	TRBV11-3	TRBJ2-1	TGTGCCAGCAGCTTCAGCGGGAGCGGCTACAATGAGCAGTTCTTC	CASSFSGSGYNEQFF
NA	15	NA	TRBV29-1	TRBJ1-1	TGCAGCGTTGGGGGGCAGCCTGAAACCAACACTGAAGCTTTCTTT	CSVGGQPETNTEAFF
once	16	NA	TRBV7-9	TRBJ2-2	TGTGCCAGCAGCTTATCCGGGGGGCGCAGCACCGGGGAGCTGTTTTTT	CASSLSGGRSTGELFF
NA	11	NA	TRBV30	TRBJ2-7	TGTGCCTGGAGCCCGGGAATCGAGCAGTACTTC	CAWSPGIEQYF
NA	15	NA	TRBV5-1	TRBJ1-1	TGCGCCAGCAGCTTGGCCCAGGGGTCGGGCACTGAAGCTTTCTTT	CASSLAQGSGTEAFF
NA	14	TRBD2	TRBV19	TRBJ2-2	TGTGCCAGTAAATGGGACTACTACACCGGGGAGCTGTTTTTT	CASKWDYYTGELFF
NA	18	TRBD1	TRBV15	TRBJ2-5	TGTGCCACCAGCAGAGACATACTCCGGACAGGGCGGTTGGAGACCCAGTACTTC	CATSRDILRTGRLETQYF
NA	12	NA	TRBV27	TRBJ1-2	TGTGCCAGCAGTTTTGGGGGCTATGGCTACACCTTC	CASSFGGYGYTF
NA	12	TRBD2	TRBV12-3/TRBV12-4	TRBJ2-7	TGTGCCAGCAGTTCCCGCGGGGGACCTCCGGACTTC	CASSSRGGPPDF
NA	13	NA	TRBV6-5	TRBJ1-5	TGTGCCAGCAGTCCAGGTACCAATCAGCCCCAGCATTTT	CASSPGTNQPQHF